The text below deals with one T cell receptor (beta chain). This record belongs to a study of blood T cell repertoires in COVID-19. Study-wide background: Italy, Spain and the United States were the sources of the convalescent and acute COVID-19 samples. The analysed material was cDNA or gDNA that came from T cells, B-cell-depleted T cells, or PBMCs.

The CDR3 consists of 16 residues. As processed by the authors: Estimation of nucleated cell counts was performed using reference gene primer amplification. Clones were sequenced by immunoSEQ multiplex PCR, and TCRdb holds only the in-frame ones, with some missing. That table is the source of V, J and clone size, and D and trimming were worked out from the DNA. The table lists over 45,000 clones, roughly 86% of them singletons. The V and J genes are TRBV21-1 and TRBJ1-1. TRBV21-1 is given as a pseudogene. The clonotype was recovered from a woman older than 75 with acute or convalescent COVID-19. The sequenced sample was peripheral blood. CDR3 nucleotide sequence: TGTGCCAGCAGCAAAGCGGTCGGATCTTCGGGCACTGAAGCTTTCTTT. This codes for CASSKAVGSSGTEAFF.